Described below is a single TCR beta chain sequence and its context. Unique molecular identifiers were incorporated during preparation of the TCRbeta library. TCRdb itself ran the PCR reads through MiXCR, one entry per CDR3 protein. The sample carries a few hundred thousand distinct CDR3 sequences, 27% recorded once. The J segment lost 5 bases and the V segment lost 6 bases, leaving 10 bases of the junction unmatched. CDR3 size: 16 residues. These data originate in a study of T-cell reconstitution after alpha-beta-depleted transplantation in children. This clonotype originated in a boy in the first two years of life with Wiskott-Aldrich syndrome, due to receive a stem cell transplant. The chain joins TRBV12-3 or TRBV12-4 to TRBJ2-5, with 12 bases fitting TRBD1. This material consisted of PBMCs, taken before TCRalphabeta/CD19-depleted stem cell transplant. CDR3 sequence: CASSPGGTGGPETQYF. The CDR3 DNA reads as TGTGCCAGCAGCCCCGGGGGGACAGGGGGCCCTGAGACCCAGTACTTC.